Included here is one TCR beta chain sequence, with context. The same CDR3 arises from other DNA sequences in this sample as well. From germline, CDR1 is SGHTA and CDR2 FQGTGA. CDR3 size: 15 residues. V lost 4 bases and J lost 3; bases outside the gene matches: 4. Using immunoSEQ multiplex PCR, the repertoire was profiled, and TCRdb retains in-frame clones only, with some absent. The sample has about 240,000 clones, about 80% seen once; the top ten hold roughly a tenth. The entry originates in a study of blood T cell repertoires in COVID-19. The wider study: The study drew acute and convalescent COVID-19 samples from the United States, Italy and Spain. Sources were T cells, B-cell-depleted T cells, or PBMCs; the material itself was cDNA or gDNA.

This chain uses TRBV7-3 with TRBJ2-1; TRBD2 agrees at 9 bases. Sequenced input: peripheral blood. This TCR was sampled from a woman older than 75 with acute or convalescent COVID-19. The CDR3 here is CASSSGLAFYNEQFF. CDR3 nucleotide sequence: TGTGCCAGCAGCTCGGGACTAGCCTTCTACAATGAGCAGTTCTTC.